Listed below are T cell receptor beta chains from one sample, sequenced in a study of technical replicates of blood from a few donors. Only in-frame clones appear in the TCRdb table, and some are missing; sequencing was by immunoSEQ multiplex PCR. The sample lists some 62,000 clones, approximately 86% occurring once. Sequenced material: PBMCs. These receptors were taken from a human donor in good health. Some clones in this sample may be carry-over from other donors' samples. Each CDR3 is given with its conserved first and last residue. The order of the fields is CDR3 length, clone size, V gene, D gene, J gene, CDR3 protein, CDR3 DNA. The D gene is left open where the match is weak. Expanded clones get a size class; other rows say once, few or many, or leave the size out.

16	.	TRBV5-8	.	TRBJ1-4	CASSWTGSKSDEKLFF	TGTGCCAGCAGCTGGACGGGAAGTAAAAGTGATGAAAAACTGTTTTTT
15	.	TRBV4-1	.	TRBJ1-1	CASSQDTGSDTEAFF	TGCGCCAGCAGCCAAGATACCGGGTCGGACACTGAAGCTTTCTTT
15	.	TRBV5-4	.	TRBJ1-1	CASSLDRGKNTEAFF	TGTGCCAGCAGCTTGGATCGTGGCAAGAACACTGAAGCTTTCTTT
16	.	TRBV9	.	TRBJ2-3	CASSATGGSIRDTQYF	TGTGCCAGCAGCGCGACTGGGGGCTCCATAAGGGATACGCAGTATTTT
17	.	TRBV15	TRBD2	TRBJ2-2	CATSRGGAGGNTGELFF	TGTGCCACCAGCAGAGGCGGCGCGGGAGGAAACACCGGGGAGCTGTTTTTT
13	.	TRBV6-5	.	TRBJ1-1	CASRLDRNTEAFF	TGTGCCAGCAGACTGGACAGGAACACTGAAGCTTTCTTT
15	.	TRBV6-1	.	TRBJ2-3	CASSEGETSTDTQYF	TGTGCCAGCAGTGAAGGTGAGACAAGCACAGATACGCAGTATTTT
15	.	TRBV5-6	TRBD2	TRBJ2-7	CASSLLWREINEQYF	TGTGCCAGCAGCTTGCTCTGGCGGGAGATCAACGAGCAGTACTTC
15	.	TRBV6-5	TRBD2	TRBJ2-7	CASSYSSGGAYEQYF	TGTGCCAGCAGTTACTCATCCGGGGGGGCCTACGAGCAGTACTTC
13	once	TRBV30	.	TRBJ2-1	CAWSGTGVHEQFF	TGTGCCTGGAGTGGTACGGGAGTCCATGAGCAGTTCTTC